Listed below are T cell receptor beta chains from one sample, sequenced in a study of blood T cell repertoires in COVID-19. Here immunoSEQ multiplex PCR was the method, and the copy in TCRdb shows in-frame clones only, minus some. The sample yields roughly 220,000 clones, approximately 84% seen once. Sequenced input: peripheral blood. The source is a woman in her fifties or sixties with acute or convalescent COVID-19. The CDR3 runs from the conserved cysteine through the conserved F or W. The D gene is left open where the match is weak.

v_gene,d_gene,j_gene,CDR3aa,CDR3nt
TRBV9,TRBD1,TRBJ1-6,CASSVDAGGDSPLHF,TGTGCCAGCAGCGTAGATGCAGGGGGTGATTCACCCCTCCACTTT
TRBV19,NA,TRBJ1-1,CASSSRDRMNTEAFF,TGTGCCAGTAGTTCCCGAGACAGAATGAACACTGAAGCTTTCTTT
TRBV15,NA,TRBJ1-5,CATSRDGLSQHF,TGTGCCACCAGCAGAGACGGGTTGTCCCAGCATTTT
TRBV7-2,NA,TRBJ2-7,CASSSSSGGYEQYF,TGTGCCAGCAGCTCCTCGAGCGGAGGTTACGAGCAGTACTTC
TRBV21-1,NA,TRBJ1-2,CASSPHPGTGNDYGYTF,TGTGCCAGCAGTCCCCACCCGGGGACAGGGAACGACTATGGCTACACCTTC
TRBV3-1/TRBV3-2,TRBD1,TRBJ1-3,CASSLRTGTGNTIYF,TGTGCCAGCAGCCTAAGGACAGGGACTGGAAACACCATATATTTT
TRBV11-2,TRBD1,TRBJ2-7,CASSPRTGAAYEQYF,TGTGCCAGCAGCCCGAGGACAGGGGCAGCTTACGAGCAGTACTTC
TRBV6-1,TRBD1,TRBJ1-5,CASSDGQGTYQPQHF,TGTGCCAGCAGTGACGGACAGGGAACCTATCAGCCCCAGCATTTT
TRBV9,NA,TRBJ1-2,CASSVGENYGYTF,TGTGCCAGCAGCGTAGGTGAGAACTATGGCTACACCTTC
TRBV6-5,TRBD1,TRBJ1-4,CASRAGTGDKLFF,TGTGCCAGCAGAGCCGGGACAGGGGATAAACTGTTTTTT
TRBV7-9,NA,TRBJ2-7,CASSLGAGQSQAKPYEQYF,TGTGCCAGCAGCTTAGGGGCCGGACAGTCCCAAGCTAAACCCTACGAGCAGTACTTC